A single T cell receptor (beta chain) is shown here with its context. Its specificity is not known. One end of the junction is discordant with germline, which a read error may explain. The sample belongs to a study of T cell repertoires in cytomegalovirus infection. Turning to the study itself: Evidence of both CMV infection and a matching HLA type came from public TCR beta signatures. Whole-study findings and limits: Summed public TCR beta family frequency identified CMV carriers bearing the relevant HLA. The ex vivo response showed dominance by HLA-C-restricted CMV-specific TCR beta clonotypes.

TCRdb fed the reads into MiXCR, producing one record per CDR3 protein. The table shows some 440,000 distinct CDR3 sequences, with about 33% occurring only once. This sequence originates from a human donor in good health (CMV status not recorded). Some clones in this sample may be carry-over from other donors' samples. Sequencing was performed on PBMCs.

Here the CDR3 reads CASSYWANTEALF. The CDR3 bases are TGTGCCAGCAGTTACTGGGCAAACACTGAAGCTTTATTT. The chain uses TRBV6-6 and TRBJ1-1, with unresolved D. The CDR3 spans 13 residues. From germline, CDR1 is MNHNY and CDR2 SVGAGI (reference sequence).